The 20 T cell receptor beta chains reported below all come from one sample, sequenced in a study of beta chain features in type 1 diabetes. Every bit of the isolated RNA underwent reverse transcription, so sequencing read expressed TCRB transcripts. The assay was immunoSEQ multiplex PCR, and TCRdb's table has in-frame clones only and misses some. The sample records 200,000 to 250,000 clones, over 8.5% being singletons. Sequencing was performed on naive CD4+ T cells from blood. The receptor source for this set is a young woman in good health.

The chain recombines TRBV9 with TRBJ2-3, with unresolved D. The length of the CDR3 is 14 residues. The ends were cut back, 2 bases at V and 2 bases at J, with 9 bases in the middle. The germline CDR1 and CDR2 sequences are SGDLS and YYNGEE. The CDR3: CASSVLPYTDTQYF. In nucleotides, the CDR3 is TGTGCCAGCAGCGTCCTACCGTACACAGATACGCAGTATTTT.

This clone came up a few times. The chain uses TRBV10-3 and TRBJ2-5, with TRBD2 as a possible D gene (6 bases). Germline CDR1 ENHRY, CDR2 SYGVKD. Trimming shortened V by 9 bases and J by 5 bases, and 13 bases separated the two germline ends. CDR3 length equals 12 residues. CDR3 DNA: TGTGCCATAGCGGGCGAGGGGGAGACCCAGTACTTC. Encoded protein: CAIAGEGETQYF.

CDR3 coding DNA: TGTGCCAGCAGTTGGGCTAGCGGGAGGACTAGCACAGATACGCAGTATTTT. Translation gives CASSWASGRTSTDTQYF. This chain joins TRBV28 and TRBJ2-3, with 11 bases identical to TRBD2. The CDR3 covers 17 residues. J gave up 0 bases and V 4 bases, and 6 bases lay outside the gene matches. Germline lookup yields CDR1 MDHEN and CDR2 SYDVKM.

Only a few counts were recorded for this clone. The sample holds other DNA sequences that translate to the same CDR3. The CDR3 nucleotides are TGTGCCAGCAGTGAGTTCAGGGCCCAAGAGACCCAGTACTTC. It codes for CASSEFRAQETQYF. The chain carries TRBV25-1 and TRBJ2-5; D perhaps matches TRBD1 (5 bases). This CDR3 contains 14 residues. CDR1 is MGHDK and CDR2 is SYGVNS in the germline V gene. The V end lost 3 bases, the J end lost 1 base, and 9 bases lay between the germline ends.

The chain uses TRBV28 and TRBJ2-5; D is ambiguous. The CDR3 is made up of 14 amino acids. The V gene's germline CDR1 is MDHEN and CDR2 SYDVKM. V shed 2 bases and J shed 7 bases, with 14 bases lying between them. The chain's CDR3 is CASSLVEAWATQYF. The CDR3 coding sequence is TGTGCCAGCAGTTTAGTCGAAGCTTGGGCGACCCAGTACTTC.

In its sample, this clone was seen a few times. The rearrangement joins TRBV9 to TRBJ1-6; D call uncertain. From germline, CDR1 is SGDLS and CDR2 YYNGEE. The CDR3 extends over 14 amino acids. V was pared by 2 bases and J by 10 bases, with 13 bases between. In DNA, the CDR3 is TGTGCCAGCAGCGTCGCCGGGAAAGGATCACCCCTCCACTTT. Protein product: CASSVAGKGSPLHF.

This chain joins TRBV18 and TRBJ2-1; the match to TRBD1 covers 7 bases. CDR3 size: 15 residues. Germline V gene sequence: CDR1 KGHSH, CDR2 LQKENI. Trimming removed 0 bases from V and 8 bases from J; junction bases left unmatched: 7. This CDR3 reads CASSPPSNRGDEQFF. Written as DNA, the CDR3 is TGTGCCAGCTCACCACCCTCGAACAGGGGCGATGAGCAGTTCTTC.

This chain connects TRBV6-5 to TRBJ2-3; TRBD1 matches at 11 bases. CDR1 is MNHEY, CDR2 SVGAGI, per germline. V trimming: 2 bases; J trimming: 4 bases; junction bases outside the gene matches: 5. The CDR3 loop spans 16 amino acids. CDR3: CASSYGQGALADTQYF. The DNA of the CDR3 is TGTGCCAGCAGTTACGGACAGGGGGCTCTCGCAGATACGCAGTATTTT.

The sample holds a few counts of this clone. CDR3 region: CASSMGTGYQETQYF. In nucleotides, the CDR3 is TGTGCCAGCAGTATGGGGACAGGGTACCAAGAGACCCAGTACTTC. The V gene is TRBV6-5, the J gene TRBJ2-5; 9 bases line up with TRBD1. The CDR3 covers 15 residues. Germline CDR1 is MNHEY and CDR2 is SVGAGI. After removal of 5 bases from V and 0 bases from J, the junction contained 4 bases not matched to a gene.

This clone was counted only a few times. This sequence joins TRBV7-9 and TRBJ1-5; 9 nucleotides line up with TRBD1. The germline V gene encodes CDR1 SEHNR and CDR2 FQNEAQ (reference sequence). Trimming removed 4 bases from V and 4 bases from J; junction bases left unmatched: 5. The CDR3 runs to 15 residues. CDR3 amino acids: CASSSMDRGNQPQHF. In DNA form, the CDR3 reads TGTGCCAGCAGCTCGATGGACAGGGGAAATCAGCCCCAGCATTTT.

The genes are TRBV5-6 and TRBJ1-2; weak D call: TRBD1 (5 bases). V lost 0 bases to trimming and J lost 4 bases, with 13 bases between them. Germline CDR1 is SGHDT and CDR2 is YYEEEE. The CDR3 has 15 amino acids. CDR3 loop: CASSLAGDRVYGYTF. The CDR3 region has the DNA TGTGCCAGCAGCTTGGCCGGCGACAGAGTCTATGGCTACACCTTC.

The rearrangement links TRBV7-2 to TRBJ1-1, with 7 bases lining up with TRBD1. This CDR3 region has 14 residues. Germline CDR1 is SGHTA and CDR2 is FQGNSA. J gave up 5 bases and V 7 bases, and 10 bases lay outside the gene matches. CDR3 protein: CASNQPQGPTEAFF. The CDR3 DNA follows: TGTGCCAGCAACCAACCACAGGGGCCAACTGAAGCTTTCTTT.

This clone was seen only a few times. Written as DNA, the CDR3 is TGTGCCAGCAGCCAATCGAAGACTAGGAGGAACTCCTACAATGAGCAGTTCTTC. Amino acids: CASSQSKTRRNSYNEQFF. The V call is TRBV14, the J call TRBJ2-1; the D gene is possibly TRBD2 (6 bases). Looked up from germline, CDR1 is SGHDN and CDR2 is FVKESK. The CDR3 sequence is 18 residues long. Trimming removed 2 bases from V and 0 bases from J, with 17 bases in between.

This clone was counted between two and nine times. The gene calls are TRBV6-1 and TRBJ1-2; D is possibly TRBD1 (6 bases). Germline V gene sequence: CDR1 MNHNS, CDR2 SASEGT. This CDR3 has 15 amino acids. Trimming stripped 6 bases from V and 1 base from J, with 15 bases between. The DNA for the CDR3 is TGTGCCAGCAGGCCACGGGACAATCTTAACTATGGCTACACCTTC. This translates into CASRPRDNLNYGYTF.

The V gene is TRBV6-5, the J gene TRBJ1-5, with a tentative D call TRBD1 (6 bases). Trimming cost V 2 bases and J 6 bases, with 8 bases left between them. The V gene's germline CDR1 is MNHEY and CDR2 SVGAGI. The length of the CDR3 is 13 residues. The CDR3, as DNA: TGTGCCAGCAGTTACGAAGGGGGTCAGCCCCAGCATTTT. Its translation: CASSYEGGQPQHF.

This clone was counted a few times. The CDR3 is CAIRWAKYNEQFF. The CDR3 bases are TGTGCCATCAGGTGGGCCAAGTACAATGAGCAGTTCTTC. This chain links TRBV10-3 with TRBJ2-1; no firm D call. Germline V gene lookup returns CDR1 ENHRY and CDR2 SYGVKD. V lost 6 bases, J lost 4 bases, and 10 bases lay in between. This CDR3 region has 13 residues.

This clone came up a few times. V is TRBV30 and J is TRBJ1-6; D gene ambiguous. V was clipped by 1 base and J by 10 bases, with 11 bases between them. The CDR3 covers 13 residues. CDR1 and CDR2 from the germline V gene are GTSNPN and SVGIG (reference sequence). The CDR3 DNA follows: TGTGCCTGGAGTGGGTCAGGCAGATCACCCCTCCACTTT. Translation: CAWSGSGRSPLHF.

This clone has just a few counts. The V gene is TRBV7-9, the J gene TRBJ2-7, with D possibly being TRBD1 (6 bases). V was pared by 3 bases and J by 2 bases, with 11 bases between. The germline V gene encodes CDR1 SEHNR and CDR2 FQNEAQ (reference sequence). This CDR3 spans 14 amino acids. The CDR3 region is CASSFPGQTYEQYF. DNA for the CDR3: TGTGCCAGCAGCTTCCCTGGACAGACCTACGAGCAGTACTTC.

This clone has more than one count but fewer than ten. The chain employs TRBV5-1 and TRBJ2-7; D might be TRBD2 (5 bases). From germline, CDR1 is SGHRS and CDR2 YFSETQ. This CDR3 is 15 amino acids long. Trimming took off 3 bases at V and 0 bases at J, with 13 bases between the two ends. CDR3 protein: CASSSSGRTSYEQYF. The CDR3 nucleotides are TGCGCCAGCAGCTCGAGCGGACGGACCTCCTACGAGCAGTACTTC.

This clone appeared a few times. The rearrangement joins TRBV7-3 to TRBJ2-3; 7 nucleotides align to TRBD2. V gave up 2 bases and J gave up 1 base; unmatched junction bases: 3. The CDR3 is 15 residues long. Germline V lookup: CDR1 SGHTA, CDR2 FQGTGA. CDR3 sequence (DNA): TGTGCCAGCAGCTTATTAGGGAGGGGCACAGATACGCAGTATTTT. Protein: CASSLLGRGTDTQYF.